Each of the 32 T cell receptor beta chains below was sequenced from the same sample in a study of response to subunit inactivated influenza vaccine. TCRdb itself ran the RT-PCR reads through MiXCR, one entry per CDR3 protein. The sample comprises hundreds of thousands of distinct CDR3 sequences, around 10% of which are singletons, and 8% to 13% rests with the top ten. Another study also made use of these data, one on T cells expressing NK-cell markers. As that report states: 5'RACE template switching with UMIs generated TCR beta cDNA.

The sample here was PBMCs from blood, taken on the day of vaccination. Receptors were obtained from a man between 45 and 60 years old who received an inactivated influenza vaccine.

The CDR3 bases are TGTGCCAGCAGTTCCCACCTCTATACTAGCGGGGGGTCCTACGAGCAGTACTTC. This codes for CASSSHLYTSGGSYEQYF. This rearrangement joins TRBV6-5 to TRBJ2-7, with TRBD2 matching 12 bases. Germline trimming cut 4 bases from V and 1 base from J; bases unmatched to any gene: 11. The CDR3 covers 18 residues. CDR1 is MNHEY, CDR2 SVGAGI, per germline.

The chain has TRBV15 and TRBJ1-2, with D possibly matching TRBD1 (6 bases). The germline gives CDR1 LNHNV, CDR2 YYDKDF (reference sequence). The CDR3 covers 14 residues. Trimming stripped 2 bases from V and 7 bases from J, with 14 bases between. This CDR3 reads CATSRSGGGLGYTF. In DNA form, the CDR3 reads TGTGCCACCAGCAGAAGTGGGGGGGGCCTTGGCTACACCTTC.

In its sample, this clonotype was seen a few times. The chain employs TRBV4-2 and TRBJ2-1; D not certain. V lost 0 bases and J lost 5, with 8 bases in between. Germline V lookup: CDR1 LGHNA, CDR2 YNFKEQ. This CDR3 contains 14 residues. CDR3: CASSQDPLDNEQFF. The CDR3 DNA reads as TGTGCCAGCAGCCAAGACCCCCTGGACAATGAGCAGTTCTTC.

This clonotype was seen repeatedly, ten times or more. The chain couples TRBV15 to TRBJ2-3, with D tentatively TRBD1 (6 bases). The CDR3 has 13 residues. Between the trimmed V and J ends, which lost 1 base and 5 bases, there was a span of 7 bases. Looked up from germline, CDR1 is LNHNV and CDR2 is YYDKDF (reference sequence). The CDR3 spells CATSRGGLDTQYF. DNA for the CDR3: TGTGCCACCAGCAGAGGGGGGCTAGATACGCAGTATTTT.

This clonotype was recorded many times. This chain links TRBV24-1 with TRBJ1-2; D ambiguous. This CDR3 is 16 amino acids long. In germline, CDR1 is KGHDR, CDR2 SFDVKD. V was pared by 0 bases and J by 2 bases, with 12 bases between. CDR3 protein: CATSDLSIYTNYGYTF. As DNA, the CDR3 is TGTGCCACCAGTGATTTGTCCATCTATACAAACTATGGCTACACCTTC.

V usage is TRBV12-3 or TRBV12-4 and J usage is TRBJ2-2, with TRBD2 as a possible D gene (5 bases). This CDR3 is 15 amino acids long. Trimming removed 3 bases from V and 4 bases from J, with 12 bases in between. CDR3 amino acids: CASSLLRGRTGELFF. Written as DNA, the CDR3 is TGTGCCAGCAGTTTGCTCCGGGGTCGCACCGGGGAGCTGTTTTTT.

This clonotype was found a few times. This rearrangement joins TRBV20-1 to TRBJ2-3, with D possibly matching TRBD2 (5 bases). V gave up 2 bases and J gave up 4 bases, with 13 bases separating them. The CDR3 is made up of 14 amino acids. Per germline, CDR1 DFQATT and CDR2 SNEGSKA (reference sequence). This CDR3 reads CSARRRVPADTQYF. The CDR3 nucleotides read TGCAGTGCTAGAAGGCGGGTCCCAGCAGATACGCAGTATTTT.

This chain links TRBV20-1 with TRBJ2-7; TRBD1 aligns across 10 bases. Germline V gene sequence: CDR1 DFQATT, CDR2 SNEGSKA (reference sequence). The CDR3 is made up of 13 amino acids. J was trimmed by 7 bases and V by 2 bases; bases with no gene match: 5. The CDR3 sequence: CSARRTGGFEQYF. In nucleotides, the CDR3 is TGCAGTGCTAGAAGGACAGGGGGGTTTGAGCAGTACTTC.

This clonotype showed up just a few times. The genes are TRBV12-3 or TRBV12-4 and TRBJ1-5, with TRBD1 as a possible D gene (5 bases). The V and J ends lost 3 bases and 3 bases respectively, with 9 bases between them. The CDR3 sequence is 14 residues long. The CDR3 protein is CASSFHRYNQPQHF. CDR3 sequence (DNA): TGTGCCAGCAGTTTCCACAGGTACAATCAGCCCCAGCATTTT.

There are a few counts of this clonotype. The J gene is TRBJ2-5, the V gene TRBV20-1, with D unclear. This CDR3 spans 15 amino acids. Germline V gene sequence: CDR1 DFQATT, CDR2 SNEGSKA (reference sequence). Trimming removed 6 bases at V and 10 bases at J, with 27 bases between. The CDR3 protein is CSAKPLGGSPSDQYF. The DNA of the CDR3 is TGCAGTGCCAAACCACTCGGCGGTTCACCTTCTGACCAGTACTTC.

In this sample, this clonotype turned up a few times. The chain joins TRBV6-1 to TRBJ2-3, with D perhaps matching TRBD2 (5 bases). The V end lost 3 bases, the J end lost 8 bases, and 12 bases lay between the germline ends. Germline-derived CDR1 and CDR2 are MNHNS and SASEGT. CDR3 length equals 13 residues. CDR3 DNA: TGTGCCAGCAGTGATCACGGGCGGGCTACGCAGTATTTT. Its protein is CASSDHGRATQYF.

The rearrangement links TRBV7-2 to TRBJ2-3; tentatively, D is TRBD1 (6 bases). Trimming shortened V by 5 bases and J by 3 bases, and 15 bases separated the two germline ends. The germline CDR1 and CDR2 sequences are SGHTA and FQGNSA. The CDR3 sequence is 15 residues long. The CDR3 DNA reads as TGTGCCAGCAGCCCCGGGGACACAGGGACAGATACGCAGTATTTT. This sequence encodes CASSPGDTGTDTQYF. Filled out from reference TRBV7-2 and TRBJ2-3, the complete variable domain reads GAGVSQSPSNKVTEKGKDVELRCDPISGHTALYWYRQSLGQGLEFLIYFQGNSAPDKSGLPSDRFSAERTGGSVSTLTIQRTQQEDSAVYLCASSPGDTGTDTQYFGPGTRLTVL.

CDR3 region: CASSQEERNTQYF. The DNA for the CDR3 is TGTGCCAGCAGCCAAGAGGAGCGGAATACGCAGTATTTT. The chain has TRBV14 and TRBJ2-3; the D gene is possibly TRBD2 (5 bases). The CDR3 length is 13 residues. The V gene's germline CDR1 is SGHDN and CDR2 FVKESK. V lost 0 bases, J lost 7 bases, and 8 bases lay in between.

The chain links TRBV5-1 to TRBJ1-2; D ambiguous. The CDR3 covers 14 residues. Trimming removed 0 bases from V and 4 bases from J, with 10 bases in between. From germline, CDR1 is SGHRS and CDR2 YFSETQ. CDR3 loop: CASSLALGSYGYTF. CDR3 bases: TGCGCCAGCAGCTTGGCCTTGGGATCCTATGGCTACACCTTC. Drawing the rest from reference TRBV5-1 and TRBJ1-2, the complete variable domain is KAGVTQTPRYLIKTRGQQVTLSCSPISGHRSVSWYQQTPGQGLQFLFEYFSETQRNKGNFPGRFSGRQFSNSRSEMNVSTLELGDSALYLCASSLALGSYGYTFGSGTRLTVV.

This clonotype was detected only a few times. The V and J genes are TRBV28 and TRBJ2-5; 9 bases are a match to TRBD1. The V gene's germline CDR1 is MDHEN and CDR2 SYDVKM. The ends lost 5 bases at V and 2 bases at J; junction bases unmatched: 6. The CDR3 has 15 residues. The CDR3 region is CASSLATGGQETQYF. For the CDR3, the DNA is TGTGCCAGCAGTCTGGCGACAGGGGGGCAAGAGACCCAGTACTTC.

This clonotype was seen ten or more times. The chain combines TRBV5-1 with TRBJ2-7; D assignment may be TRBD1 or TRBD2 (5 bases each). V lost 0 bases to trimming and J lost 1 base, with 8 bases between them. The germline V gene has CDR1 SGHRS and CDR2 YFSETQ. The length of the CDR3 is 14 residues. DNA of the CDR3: TGCGCCAGCAGCTTGGGGGACCAATCCTACGAGCAGTACTTC. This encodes CASSLGDQSYEQYF. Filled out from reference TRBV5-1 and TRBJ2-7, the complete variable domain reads KAGVTQTPRYLIKTRGQQVTLSCSPISGHRSVSWYQQTPGQGLQFLFEYFSETQRNKGNFPGRFSGRQFSNSRSEMNVSTLELGDSALYLCASSLGDQSYEQYFGPGTRLTVT.

CDR3 bases: TGCGCCAGCAGCTCTTGGACAGGAGACAATGAGCAGTTCTTC. Residues: CASSSWTGDNEQFF. The rearrangement uses TRBV5-1 and TRBJ2-1; 7 bases match TRBD1. Germline values: CDR1 SGHRS, CDR2 YFSETQ. The trim removed 3 bases at V and 5 bases at J, leaving 5 bases unmatched. This CDR3 region has 14 residues.

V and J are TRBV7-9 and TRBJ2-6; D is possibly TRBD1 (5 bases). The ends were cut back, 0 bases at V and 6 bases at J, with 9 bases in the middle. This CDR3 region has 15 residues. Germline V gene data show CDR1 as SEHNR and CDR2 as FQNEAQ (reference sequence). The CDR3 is CASSLATGAANVLTF. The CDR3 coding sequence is TGTGCCAGCAGCTTAGCAACTGGGGCGGCCAACGTCCTGACTTTC.

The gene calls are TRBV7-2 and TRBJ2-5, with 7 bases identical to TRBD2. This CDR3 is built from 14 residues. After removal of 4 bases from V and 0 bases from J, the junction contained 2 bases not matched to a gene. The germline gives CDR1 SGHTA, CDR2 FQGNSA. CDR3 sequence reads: CASSSSGNQETQYF. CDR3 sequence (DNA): TGTGCCAGCAGCTCAAGCGGGAACCAAGAGACCCAGTACTTC.

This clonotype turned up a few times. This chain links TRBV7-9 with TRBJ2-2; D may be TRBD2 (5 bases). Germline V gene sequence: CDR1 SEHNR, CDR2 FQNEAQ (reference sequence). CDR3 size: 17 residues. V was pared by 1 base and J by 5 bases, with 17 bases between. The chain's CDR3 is CASSLGPWTSGTGELFF. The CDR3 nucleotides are TGTGCCAGCAGCTTAGGCCCCTGGACTTCTGGAACCGGGGAGCTGTTTTTT.

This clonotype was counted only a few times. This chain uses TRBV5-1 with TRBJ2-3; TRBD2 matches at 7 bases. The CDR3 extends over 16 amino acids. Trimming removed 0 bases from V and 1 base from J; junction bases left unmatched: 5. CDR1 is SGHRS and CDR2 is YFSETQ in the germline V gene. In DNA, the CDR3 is TGCGCCAGCAGCTTGGTTGCGGGGGAAGGCACAGATACGCAGTATTTT. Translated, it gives CASSLVAGEGTDTQYF.

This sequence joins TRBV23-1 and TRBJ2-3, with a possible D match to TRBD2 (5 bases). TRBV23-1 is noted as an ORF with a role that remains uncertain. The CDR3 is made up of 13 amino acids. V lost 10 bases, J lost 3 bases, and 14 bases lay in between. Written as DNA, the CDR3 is TGCGCCACCCTGGAACGGGAAACAGATACGCAGTATTTT. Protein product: CATLERETDTQYF.

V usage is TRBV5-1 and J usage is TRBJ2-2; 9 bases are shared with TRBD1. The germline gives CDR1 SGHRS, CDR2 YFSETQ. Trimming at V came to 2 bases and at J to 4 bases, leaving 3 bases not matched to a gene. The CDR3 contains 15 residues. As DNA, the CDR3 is TGCGCCAGCAGCTTCCGGGACAGGGCCACCGGGGAGCTGTTTTTT. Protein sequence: CASSFRDRATGELFF.

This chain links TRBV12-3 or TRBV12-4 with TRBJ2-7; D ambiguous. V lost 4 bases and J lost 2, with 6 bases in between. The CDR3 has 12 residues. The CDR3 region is CASSWIAYEQYF. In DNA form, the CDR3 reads TGTGCCAGCAGTTGGATAGCCTACGAGCAGTACTTC.

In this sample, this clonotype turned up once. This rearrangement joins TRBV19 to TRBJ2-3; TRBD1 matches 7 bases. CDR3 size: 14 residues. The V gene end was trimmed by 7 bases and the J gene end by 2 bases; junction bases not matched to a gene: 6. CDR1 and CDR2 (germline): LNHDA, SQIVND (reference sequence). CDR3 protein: CASIETGNTDTQYF. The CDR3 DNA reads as TGTGCCAGTATCGAGACAGGGAACACAGATACGCAGTATTTT. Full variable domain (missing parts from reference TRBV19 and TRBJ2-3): DGGITQSPKYLFRKEGQNVTLSCEQNLNHDAMYWYRQDPGQGLRLIYYSQIVNDFQKGDIAEGYSVSREKKESFPLTVTSAQKNPTAFYLCASIETGNTDTQYFGPGTRLTVL.

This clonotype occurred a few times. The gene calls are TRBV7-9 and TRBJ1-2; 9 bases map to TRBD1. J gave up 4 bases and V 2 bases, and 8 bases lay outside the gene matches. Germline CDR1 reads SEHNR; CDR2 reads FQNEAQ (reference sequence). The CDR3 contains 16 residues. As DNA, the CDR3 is TGTGCCAGCAGCTTAATCCCCGGACAGGGGACCTATGGCTACACCTTC. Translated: CASSLIPGQGTYGYTF.

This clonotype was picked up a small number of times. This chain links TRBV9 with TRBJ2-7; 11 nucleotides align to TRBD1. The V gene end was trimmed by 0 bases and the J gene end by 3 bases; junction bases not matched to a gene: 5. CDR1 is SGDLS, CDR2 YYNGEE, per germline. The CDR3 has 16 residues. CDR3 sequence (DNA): TGTGCCAGCAGCGTAGGGACAGGGGGCTCCCTCTACGAGCAGTACTTC. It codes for CASSVGTGGSLYEQYF.

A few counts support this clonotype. CDR3 amino acids: CASSLEGHFEAKNIQYF. CDR3 coding DNA: TGTGCCAGCAGCCTCGAGGGACATTTCGAGGCCAAAAACATTCAGTACTTC. The V and J genes are TRBV5-6 and TRBJ2-4; tentative D call: TRBD1 (6 bases). Germline CDR1 SGHDT, CDR2 YYEEEE. The CDR3 contains 17 residues. V shed 4 bases and J shed 1 base, with 18 bases lying between them.

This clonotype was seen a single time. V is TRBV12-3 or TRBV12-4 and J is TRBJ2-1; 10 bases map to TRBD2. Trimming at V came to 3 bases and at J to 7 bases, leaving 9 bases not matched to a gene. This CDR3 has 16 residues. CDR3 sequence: CASSFLSSGGANEQFF. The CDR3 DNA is TGTGCCAGCAGTTTTCTCAGCAGCGGGGGGGCGAATGAGCAGTTCTTC.

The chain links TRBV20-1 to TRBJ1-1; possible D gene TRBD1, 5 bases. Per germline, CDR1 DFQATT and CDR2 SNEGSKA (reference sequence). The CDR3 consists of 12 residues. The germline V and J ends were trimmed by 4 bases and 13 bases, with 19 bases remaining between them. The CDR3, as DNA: TGCAGTGCTACCAAGAGCAGGCAGGGAATTTTCTTT. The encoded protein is CSATKSRQGIFF.

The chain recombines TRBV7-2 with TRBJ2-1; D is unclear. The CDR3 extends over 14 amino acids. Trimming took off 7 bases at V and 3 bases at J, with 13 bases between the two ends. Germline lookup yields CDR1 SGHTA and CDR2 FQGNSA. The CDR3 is CASNPLGYYNEQFF. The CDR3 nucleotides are TGTGCCAGCAACCCCCTCGGGTACTACAATGAGCAGTTCTTC.

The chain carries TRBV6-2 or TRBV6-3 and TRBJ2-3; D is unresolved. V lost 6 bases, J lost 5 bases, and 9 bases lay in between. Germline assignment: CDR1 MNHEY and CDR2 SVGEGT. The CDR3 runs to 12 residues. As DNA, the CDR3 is TGTGCCAGCAGGCGACCCGTAGATACGCAGTATTTT. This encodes CASRRPVDTQYF.